This TCR beta chain was observed in a study of blood T cell repertoires in COVID-19. Study-wide background: In each case, the material was cDNA or gDNA derived from T cells, B-cell-depleted T cells, or PBMCs.

Only in-frame clones appear in the TCRdb table, and some are missing; sequencing was by immunoSEQ multiplex PCR. The profile shows some 47,000 clones, 86% of them singletons. V dropped 0 bases and J dropped 6; count of bases not matched to a gene: 1. Per germline, CDR1 GTSNPN and CDR2 SVGIG (reference sequence). CDR3 length: 13 residues. The receptor comes from an older woman with acute or convalescent COVID-19. Sequenced input: peripheral blood. The chain links TRBV30 to TRBJ2-2; TRBD1 aligns across 7 bases. CDR3 nucleotides: TGTGCCTGGAGTGTAGGGGGCCCCGGGGAGCTGTTTTTT. This sequence encodes CAWSVGGPGELFF.